Below, one T cell receptor beta chain is given with its context. The antigen remains unidentified. Germline-derived CDR1 and CDR2 are MGHRA and YSYEKL. This CDR3 comprises 14 residues. With 2 bases removed from V and 4 bases from J, the gap between germline ends came to 11 bases. This sample is part of a study of T cell clonotyping in hematopoietic cell transplantation. Study details: Pretransplant recipient samples were taken after cytoreduction. General observations from the study: Pathologically expanded recipient clonotypes increased progressively from day 30 to day 180 as diversity fell. At the given depth, recipient repertoires were over 97% de novo clonotypes.

The protocol was immunoSEQ multiplex PCR, while the TCRdb copy is restricted to in-frame clones and leaves out a portion. The sample has about 16,000 clones; roughly 93% are singletons. The time point is: recipient sample about 28 days before transplant, after cytoreduction. Samples: about 28 days before transplant, then days 30, 100 and 180 after. This receptor was taken from a man aged 18-30 years with biphenotypic leukemia. Some clones in this sample may be carry-over from other donors' samples. The starting material was peripheral blood mononuclear cells, obtained before stem cell transplant. The J gene is TRBJ1-1, the V gene TRBV4-1; D is ambiguous. The CDR3 bases are TGCGCCAGCAGCCAAAGGTGGGGATCCACTGAAGCTTTCTTT. It yields the protein CASSQRWGSTEAFF.